The subject of this entry is one TCR beta chain. This clonotype has a count of ten or more. Its binding antigen is unknown. No qualities accompany the bases; no much larger clone lies one base away. Graves' hyperthyroidism was defined as stable when no progression to ophthalmopathy occurred over 18 months of follow-up. Hyperthyroidism patients were newly diagnosed, with disease duration under 2 months, and aged 18 to 65 years. Patients with uncontrolled infections, other autoimmune diseases, pregnancy or lactation were excluded. Clinical symptoms, serum thyroxine and TRAb, thyroid ultrasound, and orbital computed tomography formed the basis for the diagnoses. PBMCs were separated from over 9 ml of fresh peripheral blood using Ficoll-Paque density gradient centrifugation. Trizol reagent was used to extract total RNA, and RNA quality was then checked on an Agilent 2100 Bioanalyzer. The data stem from a study of T cells in Graves' hyperthyroidism and ophthalmopathy (dated by TCRdb to between 2018 and 2021). Regarding the research as a whole: Peripheral blood was sampled at the time of initial diagnosis, prior to any treatment. A discovery cohort of around 100 patients, about 44 with Graves' ophthalmopathy and approximately 60 with stable Graves' hyperthyroidism, was used to find distinguishing TCR V-J signatures. Prospective prediction of ophthalmopathy was tested in an independent validation cohort of fewer than 20 hyperthyroidism patients and 17 patients who later progressed to ophthalmopathy. The roughly 100 discovery patients were randomly divided into training and test sets at a 7:3 ratio. In roughly six Graves' hyperthyroidism patients, the study also compared T-cell repertoires from thyroid tissue with T-cell repertoires from blood. Following sampling, methimazole starting at 30 mg daily was given to hyperthyroidism patients, and high-dose intravenous methylprednisolone was given to ophthalmopathy patients. The paper reports TCR Vbeta CDR3 sequencing of roughly 140 peripheral blood samples: approximately 41 ophthalmopathy, approximately 74 hyperthyroidism and around 17 progressor patients.

The paper's findings and limits, for the study overall: No statistical method was used to fix the sample size in advance, and group allocation was not hidden from the investigators. In validation, progression to ophthalmopathy was predicted by the model with more than 65% sensitivity and roughly 76% specificity, a median of about 6 months before onset. A model built on a 13 V-J signature distinguished ophthalmopathy from stable hyperthyroidism, reaching about 88% sensitivity and about 81% specificity in cross-validation and 80%/75% in testing. Most expanded thyroid clonotypes (frequency above 0.001) were also detected in blood, suggesting blood repertoires may reflect thyroid immune responses.

Amplification of TCR beta CDR3 regions was carried out from RNA transcripts. For the first round of RT-PCR on the TCR CDR3, the HTBI primer set was used together with the Qiagen OneStep RT-PCR kit. The libraries were constructed in a second round of multiplex PCR and then size-selected and purified. Paired-end sequencing of the libraries was performed with 100 bp reads on an Illumina HiSeq2000. Under the source paper's analysis protocol: SOAPnuke was used to process the raw data, removing reads that contained adapters or uncalled bases, had a mean Phred below 15, or lacked an exact match to the constant primer or identifier. High-quality paired reads were merged using COPE v1.2.5, and each unique nucleotide sequence was defined as a clonotype. Clonotypes were aligned to IMGT TRBV, TRBD and TRBJ reference segments using MiTCR v1.1. Analysis was restricted to V-J combinations with a frequency above 0.0001, which covered just over 98% of repertoires. A TCS score was defined as the ratio between F50 (clonal expansion) and ExV (chaos), using BLOSUM62-based TCRdist between CDR3 peptides within each V-J. Welch's t-statistics and random forest reduced roughly 500 V-J features to roughly 13, which were used in a naive Bayes classifier (R e1071). TCRdb reworked the public reads: Q25 trimming with fastp, MiXCR clone assembly, productive beta chains retained. One record per CDR3 amino acid sequence lists the most common genes and DNA. These V and J calls derive from TCRdb rather than the authors' analysis. Recorded for this sample are over 450,000 distinct CDR3 sequences; approximately 15% of them occurred a single time. Less than 20% of the sample is in the top ten clones.

The CDR3 goes from the cysteine to the phenylalanine over 14 residues. The kept DNA is CDR3 alone, 42 bases in frame from the first base. CDR1 SGHTA and CDR2 FQGNSA are derived from the germline V gene. V is reduced by 6 bases and J by 0 bases, leaving a spacing of 8 bases between them. This TCR was recovered from a woman under 30 with Graves' hyperthyroidism. This sequence uses TRBV7-2 and TRBJ1-4, and perhaps TRBD1 as D gene, on 5 matching bases. Source material: blood. At the DNA level, the sequence is TGTGCCAGCAGACGACAGTCAACTAATGAAAAACTGTTTTTT. It is translated as CASRRQSTNEKLFF.